This is a list of T cell receptor beta chains from one sample in a study of blood T cells in healthy people across ages. MiXCR, applied by TCRdb to the 5' RACE reads, yields one record per CDR3 protein. The sample lists more than 1 million distinct CDR3 sequences; 45% were seen once. Sequenced sample: blood. The receptors originated from a woman aged 60-75 years in good health. Both conserved end residues are part of each CDR3. D genes are given only for firm matches. The listing skips clone size in some rows; elsewhere it reads once, few, many or a size class.

D: -; J: TRBJ2-3; V: TRBV19; size: -; length: 13; DNA: TGTGCCAGTAGTATAAGCTTCACAGATACGCAGTATTTT; CDR3: CASSISFTDTQYF
D: TRBD1; J: TRBJ1-1; V: TRBV6-5; size: -; length: 15; DNA: TGTGCCAGCAGCTCCCACAGGGGCGATTACACTGAAGCTTTCTTT; CDR3: CASSSHRGDYTEAFF
D: -; J: TRBJ2-1; V: TRBV2; size: few; length: 12; DNA: TGTGCCAGCAGAGATACAGGGAGTGAGCAGTTCTTC; CDR3: CASRDTGSEQFF
D: TRBD1; J: TRBJ1-4; V: TRBV2; size: -; length: 14; DNA: TGTGCCAGCAGTCAGGGACAGCTAAATGAAAAACTGTTTTTT; CDR3: CASSQGQLNEKLFF
D: -; J: TRBJ2-7; V: TRBV5-6; size: -; length: 14; DNA: TGTGCCAGCACCGCAGCCGGACCCTCCTACGAGCAGTACTTC; CDR3: CASTAAGPSYEQYF
D: -; J: TRBJ2-4; V: TRBV20-1; size: once; length: 10; DNA: TGCAGTGCTGGGGGAAGTATTCAGTACTTC; CDR3: CSAGGSIQYF
D: -; J: TRBJ2-3; V: TRBV2; size: few; length: 15; DNA: TGTGCCAGCACTTTGGGGTGGGAGAGCGCAGATACGCAGTATTTT; CDR3: CASTLGWESADTQYF
D: -; J: TRBJ1-2; V: TRBV5-1; size: few; length: 15; DNA: TGCGCCAGTACCAAATGGACGGACAGAACATATGGCTACACCTTC; CDR3: CASTKWTDRTYGYTF
D: TRBD2; J: TRBJ2-7; V: TRBV14; size: -; length: 16; DNA: TGTGCCAGCAGCCAAGATAGGACTAGCGGTAGTAGCGAGCAGTACTTC; CDR3: CASSQDRTSGSSEQYF
D: -; J: TRBJ2-1; V: TRBV7-9; size: few; length: 19; DNA: TGTGCCAGCAGCTTCGGGGGCGGCCGACTAGCCGTAAGAAGCAATGAGCAGTTCTTC; CDR3: CASSFGGGRLAVRSNEQFF
D: -; J: TRBJ1-2; V: TRBV3-1; size: -; length: 14; DNA: TGTGCCAGCAGCCAAGTACAGGGAATACATGGCTACACCTTC; CDR3: CASSQVQGIHGYTF
D: -; J: TRBJ2-3; V: TRBV20-1; size: many; length: 13; DNA: TGCAGTGCTACTGACGGAAGCACAGATACGCAGTATTTT; CDR3: CSATDGSTDTQYF
D: TRBD2; J: TRBJ2-3; V: TRBV10-3; size: -; length: 15; DNA: TGTGCCATCAGTGAGTCATTAGCGGGAGAAGGTACGCAGTATTTT; CDR3: CAISESLAGEGTQYF
D: -; J: TRBJ2-7; V: TRBV30; size: -; length: 11; DNA: TGTGCCTGGAGTGTTGGGTACGAGCAGTACTTC; CDR3: CAWSVGYEQYF
D: TRBD1; J: TRBJ2-7; V: TRBV20-1; size: many; length: 13; DNA: TGCAGTGCTAGAGGGACAGGGGGCTACGAGCAGTACTTC; CDR3: CSARGTGGYEQYF
D: TRBD1; J: TRBJ2-6; V: TRBV19; size: -; length: 18; DNA: TGTGCCAGTAGTCCTCTCGACAGGGGATTAGGTGGGGCCAACGTCCTGACTTTC; CDR3: CASSPLDRGLGGANVLTF
D: TRBD1; J: TRBJ2-7; V: TRBV29-1; size: few; length: 12; DNA: TGCAGCGGGCGACAGGGGGGCTACGAGCAGTACTTC; CDR3: CSGRQGGYEQYF
D: -; J: TRBJ2-1; V: TRBV5-6; size: -; length: 14; DNA: TGTGCCAGCAGCTTGGGACTTAACTACAATGAGCAGTTCTTC; CDR3: CASSLGLNYNEQFF
D: -; J: TRBJ1-2; V: TRBV9; size: few; length: 14; DNA: TGTGCCAGCAGCGTAGCAGAGGGGGGCTATGGCTACACCTTC; CDR3: CASSVAEGGYGYTF
D: -; J: TRBJ2-4; V: TRBV7-2; size: -; length: 13; DNA: TGTGCCAGCAGAACGGGACCCGTATCAGAGCAGTACTTC; CDR3: CASRTGPVSEQYF
D: TRBD1; J: TRBJ1-5; V: TRBV20-1; size: -; length: 15; DNA: TGCAGTGCGCGGGACAGGGGGCTTGGGAATCAGCCCCAGCATTTT; CDR3: CSARDRGLGNQPQHF
D: -; J: TRBJ2-3; V: TRBV9; size: -; length: 15; DNA: TGTGCCAGCAGCGTATGGGGTAGCAGGGAAGATACGCAGTATTTT; CDR3: CASSVWGSREDTQYF
D: -; J: TRBJ2-4; V: TRBV6-6; size: -; length: 12; DNA: TGTGCCAGTTCGGGTGGGGGAGTACTTCAGTACTTC; CDR3: CASSGGGVLQYF
D: TRBD2; J: TRBJ2-1; V: TRBV12-3/TRBV12-4; size: -; length: 17; DNA: TGTGCCAGCAGTCCATCTCAACTAGCGGGAGGGCCAGGTGAGCAGTTCTTC; CDR3: CASSPSQLAGGPGEQFF
D: TRBD1; J: TRBJ2-1; V: TRBV6-5; size: few; length: 14; DNA: TGTGCCAGCAGTTTCGACAGGGTTTGGGATGAGCAGTTCTTC; CDR3: CASSFDRVWDEQFF
D: TRBD2; J: TRBJ2-1; V: TRBV24-1; size: few; length: 14; DNA: TGTGCCACCAGTGATCCCGGACTAGCGAGGGAGCAGTTCTTC; CDR3: CATSDPGLAREQFF
D: -; J: TRBJ1-6; V: TRBV27; size: -; length: 14; DNA: TGTGCCAGCAGTTCTTACCAAGATAATTCACCCCTCCACTTT; CDR3: CASSSYQDNSPLHF
D: TRBD1; J: TRBJ1-2; V: TRBV5-4; size: few; length: 12; DNA: TGTGCCAGCAGCGAACCGGACAGGAGGAACACCTTC; CDR3: CASSEPDRRNTF
D: -; J: TRBJ2-1; V: TRBV20-1; size: -; length: 15; DNA: TGCAGTGCTAGAGATCCGTGGCAGCCTCAAGAGACCCAGTTCTTC; CDR3: CSARDPWQPQETQFF
D: -; J: TRBJ2-5; V: TRBV6-5; size: -; length: 15; DNA: TGTGCCAGCAGTTACTCAATACAGGGGAGGGAGACCCAGTACTTC; CDR3: CASSYSIQGRETQYF
D: -; J: TRBJ1-5; V: TRBV3-1; size: -; length: 16; DNA: TGTGCCAGCAGTTCCCGGGACAACGGCTGGGATCAGCCCCAGCATTTT; CDR3: CASSSRDNGWDQPQHF
D: TRBD2; J: TRBJ2-1; V: TRBV4-1; size: -; length: 19; DNA: TGCGCCAGCAGCCAACCTATGGGGGGGAGCGGGAGGGCTTACAATGAGCAGTTCTTC; CDR3: CASSQPMGGSGRAYNEQFF
D: TRBD2; J: TRBJ2-3; V: TRBV6-5; size: -; length: 16; DNA: TGTGCCAGCAGTTACAGGACTAGCGGGAGTAGAGATACGCAGTATTTT; CDR3: CASSYRTSGSRDTQYF
D: TRBD2; J: TRBJ2-1; V: TRBV7-9; size: few; length: 13; DNA: TGTGCCAGCAGCCCCGCCGGGACTACAGAGCAGTTCTTC; CDR3: CASSPAGTTEQFF
D: TRBD2; J: TRBJ2-1; V: TRBV6-2/TRBV6-3; size: -; length: 18; DNA: TGTGCCAGCAGTTACGATAACTCGGGACTAGCTGGATACAATGAGCAGTTCTTC; CDR3: CASSYDNSGLAGYNEQFF
D: -; J: TRBJ2-7; V: TRBV20-1; size: -; length: 12; DNA: TGCAGTGCTAGGGGGGTAGGGCCCGAGCAGTACTTC; CDR3: CSARGVGPEQYF
D: -; J: TRBJ2-7; V: TRBV29-1; size: many; length: 12; DNA: TGCAGCGTCCCGACGGTGGGAAACGAGCAGTACTTC; CDR3: CSVPTVGNEQYF
D: -; J: TRBJ2-1; V: TRBV10-1; size: -; length: 13; DNA: TGCGCCAGCAGCAATTACAGGGACAATGAGCAGTTCTTC; CDR3: CASSNYRDNEQFF
D: -; J: TRBJ2-7; V: TRBV28; size: -; length: 15; DNA: TGTGCCAGCAGTGAGGCTACAGGAAAAACCTACGAGCAGTACTTC; CDR3: CASSEATGKTYEQYF
D: -; J: TRBJ2-7; V: TRBV15; size: few; length: 15; DNA: TGTGCCACCAGCAACCCCCATAGAGATTCCTACGAGCAGTACTTC; CDR3: CATSNPHRDSYEQYF
D: TRBD2; J: TRBJ2-5; V: TRBV5-1; size: few; length: 16; DNA: TGCGCCAGCAGCTTTAGACTAGCGGGAGCCACGCAGACCCAGTACTTC; CDR3: CASSFRLAGATQTQYF
D: -; J: TRBJ2-7; V: TRBV4-1; size: -; length: 14; DNA: TGCGCCAGCAGCCAAGGAATTCCGGATTACGAGCAGTACTTC; CDR3: CASSQGIPDYEQYF
D: TRBD1; J: TRBJ1-6; V: TRBV9; size: -; length: 15; DNA: TGTGCCAGCAGCCCAACACAGGGGGCAAATTCACCCCTCCACTTT; CDR3: CASSPTQGANSPLHF
D: -; J: TRBJ2-1; V: TRBV12-3/TRBV12-4; size: -; length: 14; DNA: TGTGCCAGCAGCCGGGGAGGTTGGTGGAATGAGCAGTTCTTC; CDR3: CASSRGGWWNEQFF
D: TRBD1; J: TRBJ2-1; V: TRBV18; size: -; length: 15; DNA: TGTGCCAGCTCACCGGGACAGGGGCTGTACAATGAGCAGTTCTTC; CDR3: CASSPGQGLYNEQFF
D: -; J: TRBJ2-5; V: TRBV20-1; size: few; length: 13; DNA: TGCAGTGCTAGAGTTGGGACGGGGGAGACCCAGTACTTC; CDR3: CSARVGTGETQYF
D: -; J: TRBJ1-1; V: TRBV12-3/TRBV12-4; size: many; length: 13; DNA: TGTGCCAGCAGTTTGACAGGGAACACTGAAGCTTTCTTT; CDR3: CASSLTGNTEAFF